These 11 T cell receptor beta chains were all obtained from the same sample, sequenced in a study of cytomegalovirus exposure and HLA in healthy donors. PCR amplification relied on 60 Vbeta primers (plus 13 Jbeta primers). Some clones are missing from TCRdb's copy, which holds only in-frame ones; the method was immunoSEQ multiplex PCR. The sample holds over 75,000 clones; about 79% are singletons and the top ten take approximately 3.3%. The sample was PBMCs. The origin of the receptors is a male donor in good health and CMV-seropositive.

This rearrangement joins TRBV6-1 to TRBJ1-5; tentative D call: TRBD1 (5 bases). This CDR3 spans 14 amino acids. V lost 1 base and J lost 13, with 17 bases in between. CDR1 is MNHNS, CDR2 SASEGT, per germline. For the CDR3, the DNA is TGTGCCAGCAGTGAAGTATTGGGGCGGACATTGCAGCATTTT. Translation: CASSEVLGRTLQHF.

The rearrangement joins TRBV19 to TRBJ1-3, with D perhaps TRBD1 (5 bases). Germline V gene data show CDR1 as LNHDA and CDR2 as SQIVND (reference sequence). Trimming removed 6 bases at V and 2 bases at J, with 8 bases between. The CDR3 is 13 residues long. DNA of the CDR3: TGTGCCAGTAGCCAGGGAACTGGAAACACCATATATTTT. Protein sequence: CASSQGTGNTIYF.

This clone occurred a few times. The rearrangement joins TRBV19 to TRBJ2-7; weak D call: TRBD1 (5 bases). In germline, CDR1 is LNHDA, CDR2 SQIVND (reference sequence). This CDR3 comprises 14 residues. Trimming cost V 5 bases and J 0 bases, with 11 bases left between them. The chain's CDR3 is CASSSTVDSYEQYF. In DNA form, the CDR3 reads TGTGCCAGTAGTTCGACAGTAGACTCCTACGAGCAGTACTTC.

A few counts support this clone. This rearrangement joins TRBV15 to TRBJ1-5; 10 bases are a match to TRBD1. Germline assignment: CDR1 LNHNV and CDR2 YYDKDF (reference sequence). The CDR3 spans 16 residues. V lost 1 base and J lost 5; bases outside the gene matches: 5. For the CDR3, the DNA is TGTGCCACCAGCAGAGGGGACAGGGGAGAAGATCAGCCCCAGCATTTT. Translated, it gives CATSRGDRGEDQPQHF. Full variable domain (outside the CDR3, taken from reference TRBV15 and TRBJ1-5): DAMVIQNPRYQVTQFGKPVTLSCSQTLNHNVMYWYQQKSSQAPKLLFHYYDKDFNNEADTPDNFQSRRPNTSFCFLDIRSPGLGDTAMYLCATSRGDRGEDQPQHFGDGTRLSIL.

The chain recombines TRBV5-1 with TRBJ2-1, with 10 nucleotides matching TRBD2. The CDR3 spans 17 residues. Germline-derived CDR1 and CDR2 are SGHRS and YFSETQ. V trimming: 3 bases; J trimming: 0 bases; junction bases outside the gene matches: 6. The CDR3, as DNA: TGCGCCAGCAGCTCCGGACTAGCGGCGAGCTCCTACAATGAGCAGTTCTTC. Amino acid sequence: CASSSGLAASSYNEQFF. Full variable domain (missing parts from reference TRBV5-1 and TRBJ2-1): KAGVTQTPRYLIKTRGQQVTLSCSPISGHRSVSWYQQTPGQGLQFLFEYFSETQRNKGNFPGRFSGRQFSNSRSEMNVSTLELGDSALYLCASSSGLAASSYNEQFFGPGTRLTVL.

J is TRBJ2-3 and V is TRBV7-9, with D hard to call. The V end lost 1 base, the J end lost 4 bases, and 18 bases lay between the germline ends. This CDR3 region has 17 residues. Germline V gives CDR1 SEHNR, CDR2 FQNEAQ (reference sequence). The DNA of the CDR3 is TGTGCCAGCAGCTTAGGCACACCCGCCCGAACACCAGATACGCAGTATTTT. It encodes CASSLGTPARTPDTQYF.

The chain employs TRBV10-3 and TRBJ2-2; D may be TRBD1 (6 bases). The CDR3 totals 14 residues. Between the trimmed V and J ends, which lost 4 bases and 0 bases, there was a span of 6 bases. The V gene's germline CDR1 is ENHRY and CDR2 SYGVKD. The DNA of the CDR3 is TGTGCCATCAGTGGGACAGCGAACACCGGGGAGCTGTTTTTT. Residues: CAISGTANTGELFF.

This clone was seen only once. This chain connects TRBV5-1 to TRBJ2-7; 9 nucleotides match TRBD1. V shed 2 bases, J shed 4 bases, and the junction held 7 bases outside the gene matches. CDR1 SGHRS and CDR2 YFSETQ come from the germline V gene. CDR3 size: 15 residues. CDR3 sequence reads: CASSFPGTGTYEQYF. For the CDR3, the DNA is TGCGCCAGCAGCTTCCCAGGGACAGGGACTTACGAGCAGTACTTC. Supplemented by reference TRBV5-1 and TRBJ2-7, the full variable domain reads KAGVTQTPRYLIKTRGQQVTLSCSPISGHRSVSWYQQTPGQGLQFLFEYFSETQRNKGNFPGRFSGRQFSNSRSEMNVSTLELGDSALYLCASSFPGTGTYEQYFGPGTRLTVT.

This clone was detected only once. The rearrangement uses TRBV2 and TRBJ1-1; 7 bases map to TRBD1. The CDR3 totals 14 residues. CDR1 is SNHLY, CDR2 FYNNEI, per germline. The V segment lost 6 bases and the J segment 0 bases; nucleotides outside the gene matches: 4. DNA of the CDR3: TGTGCCAGCAGGGAGGGACAGATGAACACTGAAGCTTTCTTT. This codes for CASREGQMNTEAFF.

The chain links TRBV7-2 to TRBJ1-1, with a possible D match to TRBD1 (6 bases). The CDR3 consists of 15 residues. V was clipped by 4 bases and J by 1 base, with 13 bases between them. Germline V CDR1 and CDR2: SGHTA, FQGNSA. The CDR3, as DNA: TGTGCCAGCAGCTCAAGGACAGCCGCGAACACTGAAGCTTTCTTT. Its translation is CASSSRTAANTEAFF.

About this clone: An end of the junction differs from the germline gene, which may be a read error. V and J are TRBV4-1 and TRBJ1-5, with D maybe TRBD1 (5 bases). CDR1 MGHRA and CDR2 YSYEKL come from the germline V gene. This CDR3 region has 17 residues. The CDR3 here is CGSSQETLRARNQPQHF. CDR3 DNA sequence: TGCGGCAGCAGCCAAGAAACCCTCAGGGCGAGGAATCAGCCCCAGCATTTT.